The next 15 T cell receptor beta chains were all read from a single sample in a study of cytomegalovirus exposure and HLA in healthy donors. PCR involved 60 Vbeta and 13 Jbeta primers. Assay: immunoSEQ multiplex PCR; the TCRdb copy retains only in-frame clones and omits some. The table has approximately 100,000 clones, 9.4% seen once. The sequenced sample was PBMCs. These receptor sequences come from a man in his forties or fifties in good health and CMV-seropositive.

This chain connects TRBV6-6 to TRBJ1-2; 9 bases are shared with TRBD1. After removal of 7 bases from V and 8 bases from J, the junction contained 8 bases not matched to a gene. The CDR3 extends over 13 amino acids. Germline loops: CDR1 MNHNY, CDR2 SVGAGI (reference sequence). CDR3 nucleotides: TGTGCCAGCAAAATGGACAGGGGATCCGGCTACACCTTC. Its translation is CASKMDRGSGYTF.

Only a few counts were recorded for this clone. The rearrangement joins TRBV2 to TRBJ1-5; D remains ambiguous. The CDR3 covers 13 residues. V lost 1 base and J lost 4, with 5 bases in between. Germline loops: CDR1 SNHLY, CDR2 FYNNEI. In DNA form, the CDR3 reads TGTGCCAGCAGTGAAGGGCATAATCAGCCCCAGCATTTT. Amino acid sequence: CASSEGHNQPQHF.

This chain links TRBV5-1 with TRBJ2-3; perhaps TRBD1 as D (9 bases). CDR1 is SGHRS, CDR2 YFSETQ, per germline. This CDR3 comprises 17 residues. Trimming stripped 3 bases from V and 0 bases from J, with 17 bases between. The CDR3 loop reads CASSSRGGTGSTDTQYF. The CDR3 nucleotides are TGCGCCAGCAGCTCCCGGGGGGGGACAGGGAGCACAGATACGCAGTATTTT.

The chain is built from TRBV30 and TRBJ2-7, with D hard to call. V shed 2 bases and J shed 1 base, with 12 bases lying between them. This CDR3 contains 14 residues. Germline lookup yields CDR1 GTSNPN and CDR2 SVGIG (reference sequence). Here the CDR3 DNA reads TGTGCCTGGAGTCTAGGCTTTAATTCCTACGAGCAGTACTTC. It specifies CAWSLGFNSYEQYF.

This chain uses TRBV5-1 with TRBJ2-5; D not certain. The V end lost 0 bases, the J end lost 5 bases, and 8 bases lay between the germline ends. This CDR3 contains 13 residues. Germline CDR1 is SGHRS and CDR2 is YFSETQ. The CDR3 region is CASSLVSEETQYF. CDR3 nucleotides: TGCGCCAGCAGCTTGGTGAGTGAGGAGACCCAGTACTTC.

This rearrangement joins TRBV14 to TRBJ2-1; TRBD2 matches at 9 bases. Losses at the gene ends were 6 bases for V and 8 bases for J; bases not matched to a gene: 8. Germline CDR1 is SGHDN and CDR2 is FVKESK. The CDR3 spans 14 residues. CDR3: CASSYSGSDYEQFF. CDR3 DNA: TGTGCCAGCAGTTATAGCGGGAGTGATTATGAGCAGTTCTTC.

The rearrangement links TRBV7-9 to TRBJ1-6; weak D call: TRBD1 (6 bases). The CDR3 is 15 amino acids. Germline lookup yields CDR1 SEHNR and CDR2 FQNEAQ (reference sequence). Trimming left V 4 bases short and J 7 bases short, with 14 bases between. The CDR3: CASSSWTDLNSPLHF. The CDR3 DNA reads TGTGCCAGCAGCTCCTGGACAGACCTGAATTCACCCCTCCACTTT.

The chain recombines TRBV28 with TRBJ2-3; 7 nucleotides match TRBD2. V was clipped by 3 bases and J by 6 bases; unmatched bases: 15. In germline, CDR1 is MDHEN, CDR2 SYDVKM. This CDR3 spans 17 amino acids. CDR3 coding DNA: TGTGCCAGCAGTTTCGAATACAGGCTAGCGGCCGAGGATACGCAGTATTTT. Its protein is CASSFEYRLAAEDTQYF. Filled out from reference TRBV28 and TRBJ2-3, the complete variable domain reads DVKVTQSSRYLVKRTGEKVFLECVQDMDHENMFWYRQDPGLGLRLIYFSYDVKMKEKGDIPEGYSVSREKKERFSLILESASTNQTSMYLCASSFEYRLAAEDTQYFGPGTRLTVL.

The chain couples TRBV28 to TRBJ1-4, with D perhaps TRBD1 (6 bases). V was pared by 2 bases and J by 7 bases, with 11 bases between. CDR3 size: 14 residues. CDR1 and CDR2 (germline): MDHEN, SYDVKM. CDR3 sequence: CASSLGAGAEKLFF. The DNA for the CDR3 is TGTGCCAGCAGTTTAGGGGCAGGGGCTGAAAAACTGTTTTTT.

This clone appeared a few times. The chain couples TRBV7-2 to TRBJ2-7; 8 bases are shared with TRBD1. Germline CDR1 reads SGHTA; CDR2 reads FQGNSA. The CDR3 runs to 15 residues. Losses at the gene ends were 5 bases for V and 3 bases for J; bases not matched to a gene: 9. CDR3 in DNA: TGTGCCAGCAGCGCGGACAGGGTTGGGGACTACGAGCAGTACTTC. This gives the protein CASSADRVGDYEQYF.

The table lists this clone with a few counts. The V and J genes are TRBV12-5 and TRBJ2-3, with TRBD1 matching over 11 bases. The length of the CDR3 is 15 residues. CDR1 is LGHNT and CDR2 is FRNRAP in the germline V gene. The ends lost 5 bases at V and 3 bases at J; junction bases unmatched: 4. The CDR3 sequence: CASGAGQGATDTQYF. CDR3 coding DNA: TGTGCTAGTGGTGCCGGACAGGGGGCAACAGATACGCAGTATTTT.

The J gene is TRBJ1-5, the V gene TRBV6-5, with D uncertain. Deletions cut 2 bases from V and 3 bases from J, with 8 bases between. CDR1 MNHEY and CDR2 SVGAGI come from the germline V gene. This CDR3 is built from 14 residues. CDR3 nucleotide sequence: TGTGCCAGCAGTTACGGCAGGTTCAATCAGCCCCAGCATTTT. Its translation: CASSYGRFNQPQHF.

This clone was seen more than once but under ten times. The genes are TRBV6-1 and TRBJ1-2, with D perhaps TRBD1 (5 bases). With 2 bases removed from V and 4 bases from J, the gap between germline ends came to 11 bases. Germline V lookup: CDR1 MNHNS, CDR2 SASEGT. The length of the CDR3 is 14 residues. The CDR3: CASSEIGDSYGYTF. Written as DNA, the CDR3 is TGTGCCAGCAGTGAAATCGGGGACTCCTATGGCTACACCTTC.

This clone showed up just a few times. The chain joins TRBV4-3 to TRBJ2-1; 8 bases are a match to TRBD2. The CDR3 sequence is 16 residues long. Germline lookup yields CDR1 LGHNA and CDR2 YSLEER. The J segment lost 4 bases and the V segment lost 1 base, leaving 6 bases of the junction unmatched. CDR3 loop: CASSQVSGTGYNEQFF. The CDR3 region has the DNA TGCGCCAGCAGCCAAGTTAGCGGGACGGGGTACAATGAGCAGTTCTTC.

This clone showed up just a few times. This chain joins TRBV5-1 and TRBJ2-2; unclear D gene. Germline V lookup: CDR1 SGHRS, CDR2 YFSETQ. The CDR3 is 17 residues long. The ends were cut back, 4 bases at V and 4 bases at J, with 20 bases in the middle. The CDR3 is CASSRDGSTWSTGELFF. The CDR3, as DNA: TGCGCCAGCAGCCGAGACGGTTCAACTTGGAGCACCGGGGAGCTGTTTTTT.